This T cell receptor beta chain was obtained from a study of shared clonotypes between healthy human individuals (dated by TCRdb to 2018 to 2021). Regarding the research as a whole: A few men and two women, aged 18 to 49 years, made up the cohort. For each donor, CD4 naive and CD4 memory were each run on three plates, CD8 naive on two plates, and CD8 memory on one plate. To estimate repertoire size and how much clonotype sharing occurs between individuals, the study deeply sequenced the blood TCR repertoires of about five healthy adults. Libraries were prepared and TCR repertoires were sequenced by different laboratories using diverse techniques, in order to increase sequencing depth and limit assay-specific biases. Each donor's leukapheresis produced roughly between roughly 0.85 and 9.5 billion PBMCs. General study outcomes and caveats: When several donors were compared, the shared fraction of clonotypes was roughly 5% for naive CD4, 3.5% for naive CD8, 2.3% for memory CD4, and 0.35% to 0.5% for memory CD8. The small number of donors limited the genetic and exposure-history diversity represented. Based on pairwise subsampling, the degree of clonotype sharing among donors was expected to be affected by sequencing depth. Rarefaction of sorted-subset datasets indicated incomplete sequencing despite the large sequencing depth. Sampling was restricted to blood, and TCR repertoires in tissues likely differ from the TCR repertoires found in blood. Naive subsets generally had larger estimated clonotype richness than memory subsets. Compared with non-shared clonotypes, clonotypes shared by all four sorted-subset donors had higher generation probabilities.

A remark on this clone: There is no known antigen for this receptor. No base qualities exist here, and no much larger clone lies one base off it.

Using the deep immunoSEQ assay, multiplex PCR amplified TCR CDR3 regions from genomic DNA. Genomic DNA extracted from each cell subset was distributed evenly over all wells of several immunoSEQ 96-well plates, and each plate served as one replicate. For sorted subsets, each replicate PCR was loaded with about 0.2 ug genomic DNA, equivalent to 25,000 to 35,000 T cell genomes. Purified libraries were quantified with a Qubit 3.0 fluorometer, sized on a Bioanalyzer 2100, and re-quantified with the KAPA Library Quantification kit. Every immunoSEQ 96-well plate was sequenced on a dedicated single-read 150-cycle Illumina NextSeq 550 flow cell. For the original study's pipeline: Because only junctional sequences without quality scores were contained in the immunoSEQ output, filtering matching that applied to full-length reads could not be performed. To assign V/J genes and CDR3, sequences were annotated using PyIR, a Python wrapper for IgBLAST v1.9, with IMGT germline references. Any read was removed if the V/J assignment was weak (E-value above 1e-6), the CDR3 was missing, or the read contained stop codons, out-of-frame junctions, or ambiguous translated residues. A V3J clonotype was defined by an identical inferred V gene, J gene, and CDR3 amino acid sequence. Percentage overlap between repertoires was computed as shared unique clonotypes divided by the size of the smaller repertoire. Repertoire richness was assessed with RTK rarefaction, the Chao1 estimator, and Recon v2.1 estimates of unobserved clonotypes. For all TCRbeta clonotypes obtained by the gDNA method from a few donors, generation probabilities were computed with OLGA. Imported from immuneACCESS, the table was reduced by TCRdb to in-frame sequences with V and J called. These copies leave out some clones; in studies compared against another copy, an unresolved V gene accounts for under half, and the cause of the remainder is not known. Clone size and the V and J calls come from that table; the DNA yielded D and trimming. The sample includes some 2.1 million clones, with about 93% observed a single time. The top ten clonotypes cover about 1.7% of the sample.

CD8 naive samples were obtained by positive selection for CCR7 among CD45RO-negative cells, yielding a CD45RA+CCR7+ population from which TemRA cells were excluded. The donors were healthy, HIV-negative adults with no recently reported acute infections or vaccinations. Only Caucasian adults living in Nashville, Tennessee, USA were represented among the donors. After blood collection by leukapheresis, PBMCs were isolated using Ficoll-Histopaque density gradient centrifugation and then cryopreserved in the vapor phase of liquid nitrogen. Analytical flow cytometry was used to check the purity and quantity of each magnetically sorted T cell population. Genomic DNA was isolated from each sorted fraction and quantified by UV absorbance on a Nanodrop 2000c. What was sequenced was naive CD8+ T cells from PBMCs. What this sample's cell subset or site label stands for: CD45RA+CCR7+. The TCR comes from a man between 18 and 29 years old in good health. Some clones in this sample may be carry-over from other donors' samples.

The CDR3 region has the sequence CAISKGLAGDNEQFF. The DNA sequence is as follows: TGTGCCATCAGTAAAGGACTAGCGGGAGATAATGAGCAGTTCTTC. Rearrangement joined TRBV10-3 to TRBJ2-1, with 13 bases aligning to TRBD2. CDR1 and CDR2 (ENHRY, SYGVKD) derive from the germline V gene. After removal of 5 bases from V and 7 bases from J, the junction retains 5 bases not matched to a gene. The CDR3 holds 15 amino acids from the cysteine to the phenylalanine. The CDR3 DNA has 45 bases and is translated from base 1.